The source of this T cell receptor (beta chain) is a study of blood T cell repertoires in COVID-19. The germline V gene has CDR1 KGHSH and CDR2 LQKENI. Losses at the gene ends were 4 bases for V and 5 bases for J; bases not matched to a gene: 8. The CDR3 loop spans 15 amino acids. Clones were sequenced by immunoSEQ multiplex PCR, and TCRdb holds only the in-frame ones, with some missing. The data show 300,000 or so clones, 80% to 90% seen once. This chain links TRBV18 with TRBJ2-1; TRBD2 matches at 7 bases. This receptor was identified in a woman between 35 and 50 years old with acute COVID-19. The sample consisted of PBMCs or T cells enriched from blood (not recorded which). CDR3 bases: TGTGCCAGCTCACAGACCGGGGGGAGTAACAATGAGCAGTTCTTC. The encoded protein is CASSQTGGSNNEQFF.